This record looks at one T cell receptor (beta chain) sequence and its context. Its cognate antigen is unknown. The sample is drawn from a study of cytomegalovirus exposure and HLA in healthy donors. Study findings and constraints: TCR beta V- and J-gene trimming was later associated with a missense DCLRE1C variant. Most TCRs appeared rarely, but some public TCRs recurred in many donors. In a later analysis, at a false discovery rate of 0.05, 16,951 TCR beta sequences were associated with HLA alleles.

The CDR3 runs to 13 residues. Germline V gene sequence: CDR1 SQVTM, CDR2 ANQGSEA. V lost 4 bases to trimming and J lost 2 bases, with 12 bases between them. The PCR employed 60 Vbeta primers together with 13 Jbeta primers. TCRdb's copy holds only in-frame clones and misses some; the assay was immunoSEQ multiplex PCR. The repertoire holds some 130,000 clones, around 81% seen once, with around 0.7% in the top ten. The source of this sequence is a young man in good health and CMV-seronegative. The chain recombines TRBV29-1 with TRBJ2-7; D ambiguous. The sequenced sample was PBMCs. The CDR3, as DNA: TGCAGCGTTGTGGCTGGTAACCCCTACGAGCAGTACTTC. Protein sequence: CSVVAGNPYEQYF.